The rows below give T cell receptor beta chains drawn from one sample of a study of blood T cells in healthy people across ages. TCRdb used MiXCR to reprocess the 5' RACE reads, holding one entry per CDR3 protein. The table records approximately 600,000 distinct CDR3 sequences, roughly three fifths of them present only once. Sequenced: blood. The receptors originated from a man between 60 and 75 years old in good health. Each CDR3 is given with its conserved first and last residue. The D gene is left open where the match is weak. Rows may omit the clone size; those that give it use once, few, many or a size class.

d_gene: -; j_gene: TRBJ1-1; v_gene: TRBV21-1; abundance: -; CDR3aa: CASSKEGGAANTEAFF; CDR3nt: TGTGCCAGCAGCAAAGAAGGGGGGGCTGCGAACACTGAAGCTTTCTTT
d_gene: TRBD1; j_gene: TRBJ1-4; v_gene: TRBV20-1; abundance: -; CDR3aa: CSALRTGASEKLFF; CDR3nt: TGCAGTGCTTTACGGACAGGGGCATCGGAAAAACTGTTTTTT
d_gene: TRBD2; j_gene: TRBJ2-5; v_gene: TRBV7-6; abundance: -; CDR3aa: CASSPHGGAQETQYF; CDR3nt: TGTGCCAGCAGCCCGCACGGGGGGGCACAAGAGACCCAGTACTTC
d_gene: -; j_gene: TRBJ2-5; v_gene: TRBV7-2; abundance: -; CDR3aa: CASTPRRGRHNEQYF; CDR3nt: TGTGCCAGCACCCCCCGGCGGGGTAGACACAATGAGCAGTACTTC
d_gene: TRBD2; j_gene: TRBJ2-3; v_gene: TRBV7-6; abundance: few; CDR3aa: CATSSGGSTDTQYF; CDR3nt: TGTGCCACTTCCTCGGGGGGATCCACAGATACGCAGTATTTT
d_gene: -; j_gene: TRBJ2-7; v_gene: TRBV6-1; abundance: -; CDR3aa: CASKGGAGYEQYF; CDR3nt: TGTGCCAGCAAGGGGGGGGCGGGTTACGAGCAGTACTTC
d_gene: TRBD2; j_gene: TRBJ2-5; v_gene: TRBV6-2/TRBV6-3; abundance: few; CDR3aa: CASNLLAGVETQYF; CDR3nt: TGTGCCAGCAACTTACTAGCGGGGGTAGAGACCCAGTACTTC
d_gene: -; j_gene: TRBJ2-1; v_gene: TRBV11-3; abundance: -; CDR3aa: CASSLGAPAGGDEQFF; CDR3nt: TGTGCCAGCAGCTTAGGGGCCCCCGCAGGGGGGGATGAGCAGTTCTTC
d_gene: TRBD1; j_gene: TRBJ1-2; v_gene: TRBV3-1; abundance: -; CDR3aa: CASSQTGGPSNYGYTF; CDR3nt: TGTGCCAGCAGCCAGACAGGGGGCCCCTCTAACTATGGCTACACCTTC
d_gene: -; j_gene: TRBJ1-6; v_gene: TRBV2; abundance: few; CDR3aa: CASSSLDRLSSYNSPLHF; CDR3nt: TGTGCCAGCAGCTCCCTAGACAGGTTGAGCTCCTATAATTCACCCCTCCACTTT
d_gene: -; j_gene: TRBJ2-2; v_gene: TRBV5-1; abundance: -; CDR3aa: CASSWGTRGTGELFF; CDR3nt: TGCGCCAGCAGCTGGGGGACCCGAGGCACCGGGGAGCTGTTTTTT
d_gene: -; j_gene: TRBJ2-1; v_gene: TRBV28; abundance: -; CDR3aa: CASSFGASYNEQFF; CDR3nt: TGTGCCAGCAGTTTCGGGGCCTCCTACAATGAGCAGTTCTTC
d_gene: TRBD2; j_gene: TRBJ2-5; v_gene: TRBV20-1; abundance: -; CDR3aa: CSASGGAIETQYF; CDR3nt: TGCAGTGCGAGCGGGGGGGCCATTGAGACCCAGTACTTC
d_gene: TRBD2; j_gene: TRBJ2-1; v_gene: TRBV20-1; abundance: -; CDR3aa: CSASGGDYLYNEQFF; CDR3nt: TGCAGTGCTAGCGGGGGGGACTACCTCTACAATGAGCAGTTCTTC
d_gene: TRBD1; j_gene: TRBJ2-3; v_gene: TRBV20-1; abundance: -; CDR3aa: CSALPGQGTDTQYF; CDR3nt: TGCAGTGCGCTACCGGGACAGGGTACAGATACGCAGTATTTT
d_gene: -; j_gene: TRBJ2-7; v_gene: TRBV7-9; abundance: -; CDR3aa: CASSTGASPYEQYF; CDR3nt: TGTGCCAGCAGCACGGGGGCTAGTCCCTACGAGCAGTACTTC
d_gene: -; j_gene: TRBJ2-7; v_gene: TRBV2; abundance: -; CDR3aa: CASIEAFTSGNYEQYF; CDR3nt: TGTGCCAGCATTGAGGCCTTCACCAGCGGAAACTACGAGCAGTACTTC
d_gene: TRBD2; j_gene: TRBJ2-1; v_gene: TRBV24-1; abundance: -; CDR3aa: CATSDASTNGGTYNEQFF; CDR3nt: TGTGCCACCAGTGATGCGTCCACTAACGGGGGGACCTACAATGAGCAGTTCTTC
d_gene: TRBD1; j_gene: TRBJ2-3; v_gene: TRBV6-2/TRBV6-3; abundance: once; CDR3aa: CASRSLQGARRTDTQYF; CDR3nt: TGTGCCAGCAGATCATTACAGGGGGCTCGCCGCACAGATACGCAGTATTTT
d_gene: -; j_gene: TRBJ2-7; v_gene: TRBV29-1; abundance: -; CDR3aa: CSVAQGIYEQYF; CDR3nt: TGCAGCGTTGCCCAGGGTATCTACGAGCAGTACTTC
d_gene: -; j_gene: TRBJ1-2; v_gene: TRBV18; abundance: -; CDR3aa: CASSPRTGLGNYGYTF; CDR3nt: TGTGCCAGCTCACCACGGACTGGATTGGGTAACTATGGCTACACCTTC
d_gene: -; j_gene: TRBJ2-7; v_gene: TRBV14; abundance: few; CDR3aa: CASSQGSQSRYEQYF; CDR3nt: TGTGCCAGCAGCCAAGGAAGCCAGTCTCGCTACGAGCAGTACTTC
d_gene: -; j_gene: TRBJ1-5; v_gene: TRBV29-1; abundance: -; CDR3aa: CSVEDQAGQPQHF; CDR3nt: TGCAGCGTTGAAGATCAGGCAGGGCAGCCCCAGCATTTT
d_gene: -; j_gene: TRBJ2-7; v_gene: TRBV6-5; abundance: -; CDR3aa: CASSSPRQGGEQYF; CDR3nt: TGTGCCAGCAGTTCCCCCAGACAGGGAGGGGAGCAGTACTTC
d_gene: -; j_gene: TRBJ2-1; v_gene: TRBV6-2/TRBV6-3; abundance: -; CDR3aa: CASSYRGEINEQFF; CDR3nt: TGTGCCAGCAGTTATAGGGGGGAAATCAATGAGCAGTTCTTC
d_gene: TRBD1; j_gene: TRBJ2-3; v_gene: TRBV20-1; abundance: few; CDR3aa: CSAIPGQGSADTQYF; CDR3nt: TGCAGTGCAATTCCGGGACAGGGTAGCGCAGATACGCAGTATTTT
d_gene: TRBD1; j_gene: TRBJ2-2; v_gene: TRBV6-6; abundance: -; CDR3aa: CASSDTGVGGELFF; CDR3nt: TGTGCCAGCAGTGATACAGGGGTTGGCGGGGAGCTGTTTTTT
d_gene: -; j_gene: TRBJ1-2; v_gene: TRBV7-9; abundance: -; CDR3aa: CASSAWVRGYGYTF; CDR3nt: TGTGCCAGCAGCGCCTGGGTACGGGGTTATGGCTACACCTTC
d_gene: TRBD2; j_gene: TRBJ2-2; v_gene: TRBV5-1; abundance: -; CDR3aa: CASSPGASGSNTGELFF; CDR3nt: TGCGCCAGCAGCCCTGGGGCTAGCGGGTCGAACACCGGGGAGCTGTTTTTT
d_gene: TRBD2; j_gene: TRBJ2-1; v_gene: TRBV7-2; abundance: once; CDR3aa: CASSAGGGYNEQFF; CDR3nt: TGTGCCAGCAGCGCTGGCGGGGGCTACAATGAGCAGTTCTTC
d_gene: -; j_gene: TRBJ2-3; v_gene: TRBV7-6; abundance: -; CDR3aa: CASSRGRWDTDTQYF; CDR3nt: TGTGCCAGCAGCCGGGGGAGGTGGGACACAGATACGCAGTATTTT
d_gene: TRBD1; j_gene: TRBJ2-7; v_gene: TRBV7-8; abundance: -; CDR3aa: CASSPGTALSYEQYF; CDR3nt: TGTGCCAGCAGCCCCGGGACAGCGTTGTCCTACGAGCAGTACTTC
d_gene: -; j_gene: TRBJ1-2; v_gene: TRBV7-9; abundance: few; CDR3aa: CASSLGNIPDYTF; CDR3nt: TGTGCCAGCAGCTTAGGGAACATCCCTGACTACACCTTC
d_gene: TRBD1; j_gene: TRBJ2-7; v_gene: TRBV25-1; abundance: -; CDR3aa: CASSESWGQGAYEQYF; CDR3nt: TGTGCCAGCAGTGAATCCTGGGGACAGGGCGCCTACGAGCAGTACTTC
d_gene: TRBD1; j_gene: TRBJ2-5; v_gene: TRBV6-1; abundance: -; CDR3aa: CASSNRGRGETQYF; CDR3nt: TGTGCCAGCAGTAACAGGGGGCGAGGGGAGACCCAGTACTTC
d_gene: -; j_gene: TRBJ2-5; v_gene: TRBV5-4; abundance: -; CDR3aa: CASSLQGVKETQYF; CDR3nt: TGTGCCAGCAGCTTACAAGGGGTTAAAGAGACCCAGTACTTC
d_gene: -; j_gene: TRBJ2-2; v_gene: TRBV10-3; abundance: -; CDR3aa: CAITAGSVNTGELFF; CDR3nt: TGTGCCATCACCGCAGGGTCGGTGAACACCGGGGAGCTGTTTTTT
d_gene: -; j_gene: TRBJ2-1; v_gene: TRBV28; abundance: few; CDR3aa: CASTRYDGGLTYNEQFF; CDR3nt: TGTGCCAGCACTCGATATGACGGGGGGCTTACGTACAATGAGCAGTTCTTC
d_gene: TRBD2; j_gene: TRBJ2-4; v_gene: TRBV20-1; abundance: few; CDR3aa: CSAARTSGGGIQYF; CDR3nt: TGCAGTGCCGCGCGGACTAGCGGGGGTGGCATTCAGTACTTC
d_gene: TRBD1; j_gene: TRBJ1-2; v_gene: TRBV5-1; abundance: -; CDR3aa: CASSADRGDYGYTF; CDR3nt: TGCGCCAGCAGCGCGGACAGGGGTGACTATGGCTACACCTTC
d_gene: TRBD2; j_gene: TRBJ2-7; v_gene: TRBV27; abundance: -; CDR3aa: CASSGRVSYEQYF; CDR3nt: TGTGCCAGCAGCGGGAGGGTCAGCTACGAGCAGTACTTC